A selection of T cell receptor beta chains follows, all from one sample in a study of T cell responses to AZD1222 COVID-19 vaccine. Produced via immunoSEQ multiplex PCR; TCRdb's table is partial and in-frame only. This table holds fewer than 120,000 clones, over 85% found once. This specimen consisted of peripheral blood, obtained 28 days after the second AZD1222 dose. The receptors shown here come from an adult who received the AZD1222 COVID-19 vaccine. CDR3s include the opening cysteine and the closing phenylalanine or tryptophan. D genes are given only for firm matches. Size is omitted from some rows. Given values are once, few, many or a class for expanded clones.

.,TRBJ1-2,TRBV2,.,TGTGCCAGCAGTGAGCTTCGAGGGAGGTATGGCTACACCTTC,CASSELRGRYGYTF
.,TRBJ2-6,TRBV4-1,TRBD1,TGCGCCAGCAGCCGCCACCCGGGACAGCAATCTGGGGCCAACGTCCTGACTTTC,CASSRHPGQQSGANVLTF
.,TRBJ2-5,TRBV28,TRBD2,TGTGCCAGCAGTTTCCAGGGAGGGCTCAGAGAGACCCAGTACTTC,CASSFQGGLRETQYF
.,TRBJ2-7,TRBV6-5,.,TGTGCCAGCAGTTACGGCGGTGGCGAGCAGTACTTC,CASSYGGGEQYF
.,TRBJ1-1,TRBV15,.,TGTGCCACCAGCAGAGATTTGGGGCGAACTGAAGCTTTCTTT,CATSRDLGRTEAFF
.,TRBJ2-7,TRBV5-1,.,TGCGCCAGCAGCTTGGTTCCAGGGGACGAGCAGTACTTC,CASSLVPGDEQYF
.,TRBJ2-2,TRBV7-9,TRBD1,TGTGCCAGCAGCCCCCGGGACAGTAACACCGGGGAGCTGTTTTTT,CASSPRDSNTGELFF
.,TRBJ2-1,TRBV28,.,TGTGCCAGCAGTTTGTCCTACAATGAGCAGTTCTTC,CASSLSYNEQFF
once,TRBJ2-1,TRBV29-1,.,TGCAGCGTTAAAGGGCGGGGCCCTTACAATGAGCAGTTCTTC,CSVKGRGPYNEQFF
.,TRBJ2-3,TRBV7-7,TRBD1,TGTGCTAGCAGCTTGGGACAGGGAATTGCAGATACGCAGTATTTT,CASSLGQGIADTQYF
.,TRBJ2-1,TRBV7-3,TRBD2,TGTGCCAGCAGCTGGGCGGCCAGCGGGGTAAGCAATGAGCAGTTCTTC,CASSWAASGVSNEQFF
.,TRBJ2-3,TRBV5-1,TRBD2,TGCGCCAGCAGCTTGGGGCCTACTAGCGGGGGAACAGATACGCAGTATTTT,CASSLGPTSGGTDTQYF
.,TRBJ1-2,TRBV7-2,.,TGTGCCAGCAGCTCCAGGGTGCCAAGTTGGCCCAACTATGGCTACACCTTC,CASSSRVPSWPNYGYTF
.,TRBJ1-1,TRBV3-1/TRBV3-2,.,TGTGCCAGCAGCCTAGGAGGAATGAACACTGAAGCTTTCTTT,CASSLGGMNTEAFF
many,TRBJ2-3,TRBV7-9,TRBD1,TGTGCCAGCAGCCCTGGACAGGGGGACGTAAATACGCAGTATTTT,CASSPGQGDVNTQYF
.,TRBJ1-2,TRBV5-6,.,TGTGCCAGCAGCTTGGGTATCGGGGACGGCTACACCTTC,CASSLGIGDGYTF
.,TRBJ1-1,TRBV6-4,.,TGTGCCAGCAGCGAGGTAGGGGGTAGAACTGAAGCTTTCTTT,CASSEVGGRTEAFF
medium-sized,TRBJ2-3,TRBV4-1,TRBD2,TGCGCCAGCAGCCAAGATGGACTAGCGGGAGACCAACGCACAGATACGCAGTATTTT,CASSQDGLAGDQRTDTQYF
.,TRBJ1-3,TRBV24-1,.,TGTGCCACCAGTGATAGACAGGGAAACACCATATATTTT,CATSDRQGNTIYF
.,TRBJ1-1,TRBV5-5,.,TGTGCCAGCAGCTTGCGAGGGCTGGGAAACACTGAAGCTTTCTTT,CASSLRGLGNTEAFF
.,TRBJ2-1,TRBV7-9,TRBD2,TGTGCCAGTCAAAGCGGGGGTTATTACAATGAGCAGTTCTTC,CASQSGGYYNEQFF
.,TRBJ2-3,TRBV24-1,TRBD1,TGTGCCACCAGGGACAGGGCAAGCACAGATACGCAGTATTTT,CATRDRASTDTQYF
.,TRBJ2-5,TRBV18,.,TGTGCCAGTACAACACTCCAAGAGACCCAGTACTTC,CASTTLQETQYF
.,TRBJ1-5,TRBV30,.,TGTGCCTGGAGTGTACAAAGCAATCAGCCCCAGCATTTT,CAWSVQSNQPQHF
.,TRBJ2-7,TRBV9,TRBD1,TGTGCCAGCAGCGTTTCAGGGGGCACATTCTACGAGCAGTACTTC,CASSVSGGTFYEQYF
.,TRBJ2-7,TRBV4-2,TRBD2,TGTGCCAGCAGCCAAGAACTAGCGGGGGGGCAACGGGAGCAGTACTTC,CASSQELAGGQREQYF
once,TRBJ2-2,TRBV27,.,TGTGCCAGCAGCTCACTCCAGATCGCGAACACCGGGGAGCTGTTTTTT,CASSSLQIANTGELFF
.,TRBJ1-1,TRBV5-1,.,TGCGCCAGCAGCCAGGACCCGGGGGGCACTGAAGCTTTCTTT,CASSQDPGGTEAFF
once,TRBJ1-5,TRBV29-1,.,TGCAGCGTAGCAGCAGGGAATAGCAATCAGCCCCAGCATTTT,CSVAAGNSNQPQHF
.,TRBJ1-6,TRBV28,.,TGTGCCACCACCGGCGCGTTCGTTAATTCACCCCTCCACTTT,CATTGAFVNSPLHF
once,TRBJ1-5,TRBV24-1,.,TGTGCCACCAGTGACTCAGGGTCCAATCAGCCCCAGCATTTT,CATSDSGSNQPQHF
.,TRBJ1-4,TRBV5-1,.,TGCGCCAGCAGCCACTCCGGGACGAGTAATGAAAAACTGTTTTTT,CASSHSGTSNEKLFF
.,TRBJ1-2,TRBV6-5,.,TGTGCCAGCAGTTACAGCAACCGGGATGGCTACACCTTC,CASSYSNRDGYTF
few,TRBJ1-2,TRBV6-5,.,TGTGCCAGCACCGTGACCCTCCCGTCTGGCTACACCTTC,CASTVTLPSGYTF
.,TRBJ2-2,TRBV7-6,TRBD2,TGTGCCAGCAGCTTGAGAACTAGCGGGAACACCGGGGAGCTGTTTTTT,CASSLRTSGNTGELFF
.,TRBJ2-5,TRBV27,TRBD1,TGTGCCAGCAGTCCCGGGACAGGGGGCGGGGAGACCCAGTACTTC,CASSPGTGGGETQYF
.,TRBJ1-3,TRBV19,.,TGTGCCAGTACCACACAGGGCTACTCTGGAAACACCATATATTTT,CASTTQGYSGNTIYF
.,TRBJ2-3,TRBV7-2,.,TGTGCCAGCATCAGTAGCGAGTTCGCCGCAGATACGCAGTATTTT,CASISSEFAADTQYF
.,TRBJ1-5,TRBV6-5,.,TGTGCCAGCAAACGGCAAGGGAATCAGCCCCAGCATTTT,CASKRQGNQPQHF
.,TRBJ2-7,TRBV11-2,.,TGTGCCAGCAGCTTAGATCGAGGTCGTGACTACGAGCAGTACTTC,CASSLDRGRDYEQYF
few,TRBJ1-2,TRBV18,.,TGTGCCAGCTCACTAGAAACAACAGGGATTCGGGGCTACACCTTC,CASSLETTGIRGYTF
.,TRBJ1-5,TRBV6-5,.,TGTGCCAGCAGCACCTACAGGGTGAGCAATCAGCCCCAGCATTTT,CASSTYRVSNQPQHF
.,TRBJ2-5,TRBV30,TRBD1,TGTGCCTGGAGTATCGACAGGGTGGAAGGGGAGACCCAGTACTTC,CAWSIDRVEGETQYF
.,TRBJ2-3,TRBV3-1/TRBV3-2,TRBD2,TGTGCCAGCAGCCAATGGCGGGGAGCGGGAGGCACAGATACGCAGTATTTT,CASSQWRGAGGTDTQYF
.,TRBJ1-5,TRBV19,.,TGTGCCAGTAGTATAGATAGCAGCAATCAGCCCCAGCATTTT,CASSIDSSNQPQHF
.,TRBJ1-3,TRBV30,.,TGTGCCTGGAGTTTTCGGGGGCGTCGATTCTCTGGAAACACCATATATTTT,CAWSFRGRRFSGNTIYF
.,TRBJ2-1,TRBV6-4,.,TGTGCCAGCAGTGAGGAAAGTGCGGCTAGTCGTCCCTCCTACAATGAGCAGTTCTTC,CASSEESAASRPSYNEQFF
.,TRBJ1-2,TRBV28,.,TGTGCCAGCAGTCGAAATGGGGCGGTCTATGGCTACACCTTC,CASSRNGAVYGYTF
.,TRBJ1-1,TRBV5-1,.,TGCGCCAGCAGCTTGGTCGCCGGAAGCACTGAAGCTTTCTTT,CASSLVAGSTEAFF
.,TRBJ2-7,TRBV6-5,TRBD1,TGTGCCAGCAGTTACGAGGCCAGGGGGTACGAGCAGTACTTC,CASSYEARGYEQYF
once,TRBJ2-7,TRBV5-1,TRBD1,TGCGCCAGCAGCCCGGGACAGGCACGGTTCTACGAGCAGTACTTC,CASSPGQARFYEQYF
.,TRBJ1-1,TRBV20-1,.,TGCAGTGCTAAGGTGAACACTGAAGCTTTCTTT,CSAKVNTEAFF
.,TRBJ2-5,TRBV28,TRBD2,TGTGCCAGCGGATCCGGGACTAGCGTCACGGAGACCCAGTACTTC,CASGSGTSVTETQYF
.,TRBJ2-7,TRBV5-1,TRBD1,TGCGCCAGCAGCGCCGGGACAGGGGGCGTAGAGCAGTACTTC,CASSAGTGGVEQYF
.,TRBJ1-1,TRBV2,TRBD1,TGTGCCAGCAGGCTACAGGGGTTAGGAAACACTGAAGCTTTCTTT,CASRLQGLGNTEAFF
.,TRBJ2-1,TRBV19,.,TGTGCCAGTAGTATCGGACAGCCCAATGAGCAGTTCTTC,CASSIGQPNEQFF
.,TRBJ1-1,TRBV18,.,TGTGCCAGCTCACTGGGGGCTGAAGCTTTCTTT,CASSLGAEAFF
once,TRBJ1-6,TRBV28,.,TGTGCCAGCAGGTCGACATTCTCGCCCCTCCACTTT,CASRSTFSPLHF
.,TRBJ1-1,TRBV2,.,TGTGCCAGCAACCCTGCCCCGACGGAGGGTACTGAAGCTTTCTTT,CASNPAPTEGTEAFF